The rows below give T cell receptor beta chains drawn from one sample of a study of T cells in localized non-small cell lung cancer. The protocol was immunoSEQ multiplex PCR, while the TCRdb copy is restricted to in-frame clones and leaves out a portion. Of about 2,800 clones listed, about 30% are singletons. This material consisted of normal lung tissue next to the tumor, taken before any cancer treatment. The receptor source for this set is a man aged 40 to 69 with stage I lung adenocarcinoma. Each CDR3 is given with its conserved first and last residue. The order of the fields is V gene, D gene, CDR3 length, J gene, CDR3 protein. D genes are given only for firm matches.

v_call: TRBV28
d_call: TRBD1
cdr3_length: 15
j_call: TRBJ2-7
cdr3_aa: CASSSPWGQYPYTFF

v_call: TRBV19
d_call: TRBD1
cdr3_length: 15
j_call: TRBJ1-2
cdr3_aa: CASSTAGQGNYGYTF

v_call: TRBV7-8
d_call: TRBD2
cdr3_length: 15
j_call: TRBJ2-2
cdr3_aa: CASSPGGGYTGELFF

v_call: TRBV7-4
d_call: NA
cdr3_length: 15
j_call: TRBJ1-2
cdr3_aa: CASSSSGDRENGYTF

v_call: TRBV18
d_call: NA
cdr3_length: 14
j_call: TRBJ1-5
cdr3_aa: CASSPMGGGQPQHF

v_call: TRBV19
d_call: NA
cdr3_length: 14
j_call: TRBJ2-5
cdr3_aa: CASSTFLGGETQYF

v_call: TRBV18
d_call: NA
cdr3_length: 15
j_call: TRBJ2-2
cdr3_aa: CASSPGPSNTGELFF

v_call: TRBV6-1
d_call: TRBD1
cdr3_length: 16
j_call: TRBJ1-2
cdr3_aa: CASSEASGGGSYGYTF

v_call: TRBV5-1
d_call: NA
cdr3_length: 16
j_call: TRBJ2-1
cdr3_aa: CASSLPRTVSYNEQFF

v_call: TRBV7-8
d_call: TRBD1
cdr3_length: 15
j_call: TRBJ2-7
cdr3_aa: CASSMLPGQGSEQYF

v_call: TRBV28
d_call: TRBD1
cdr3_length: 16
j_call: TRBJ1-1
cdr3_aa: CASSFTGTGEDTEAFF

v_call: TRBV2
d_call: NA
cdr3_length: 13
j_call: TRBJ2-3
cdr3_aa: CASSRESTDTQYF

v_call: TRBV19
d_call: NA
cdr3_length: 12
j_call: TRBJ2-1
cdr3_aa: CASNVGWNEQFF

v_call: TRBV30
d_call: TRBD2
cdr3_length: 14
j_call: TRBJ2-1
cdr3_aa: CAWRRGGSYNEQFF

v_call: TRBV19
d_call: TRBD2
cdr3_length: 16
j_call: TRBJ2-1
cdr3_aa: CASSRRLAGEGNEQFF

v_call: TRBV4-1
d_call: NA
cdr3_length: 13
j_call: TRBJ1-1
cdr3_aa: CASRGEVGTEAFF

v_call: TRBV12-5
d_call: NA
cdr3_length: 17
j_call: TRBJ2-2
cdr3_aa: CASGTAWGGRHTGELFF

v_call: TRBV11-3
d_call: NA
cdr3_length: 14
j_call: TRBJ2-7
cdr3_aa: CASSLTGGAYEQYF

v_call: TRBV6-8
d_call: NA
cdr3_length: 16
j_call: TRBJ1-4
cdr3_aa: CASSYEVRVANEKLFF

v_call: TRBV6-8
d_call: NA
cdr3_length: 19
j_call: TRBJ1-6
cdr3_aa: CASRLNFRDRVTHNSPLHF

v_call: TRBV19
d_call: NA
cdr3_length: 12
j_call: TRBJ2-3
cdr3_aa: CASSNRADTQYF

v_call: TRBV25-1
d_call: TRBD2
cdr3_length: 17
j_call: TRBJ2-2
cdr3_aa: CASSLLAGGPGTGELFF

v_call: TRBV5-1
d_call: NA
cdr3_length: 19
j_call: TRBJ1-4
cdr3_aa: CASSLAGRIRVATNEKLFF

v_call: TRBV6-8
d_call: NA
cdr3_length: 15
j_call: TRBJ2-4
cdr3_aa: CASSYSGGAKNIQYF

v_call: TRBV19
d_call: NA
cdr3_length: 14
j_call: TRBJ2-2
cdr3_aa: CAGRDRRNTGELFF

v_call: TRBV7-8
d_call: NA
cdr3_length: 13
j_call: TRBJ2-7
cdr3_aa: CASSLDSSYEQYF

v_call: TRBV30
d_call: NA
cdr3_length: 13
j_call: TRBJ1-1
cdr3_aa: CAWNWQGATGAFF

v_call: TRBV6-8
d_call: NA
cdr3_length: 12
j_call: TRBJ2-2
cdr3_aa: CASSDPAGELFF

v_call: TRBV11-3
d_call: NA
cdr3_length: 14
j_call: TRBJ1-2
cdr3_aa: CASSLEAFSRGYTF

v_call: TRBV19
d_call: NA
cdr3_length: 13
j_call: TRBJ1-1
cdr3_aa: CASSMRFRTEAFF

v_call: TRBV5-1
d_call: TRBD2
cdr3_length: 16
j_call: TRBJ2-3
cdr3_aa: CASSSGLAGVTDTQYF

v_call: TRBV6-8
d_call: NA
cdr3_length: 14
j_call: TRBJ1-3
cdr3_aa: CASIDVYSGNTIYF

v_call: TRBV15
d_call: NA
cdr3_length: 14
j_call: TRBJ2-3
cdr3_aa: CATRGEGGTDTQYF

v_call: TRBV11-3
d_call: NA
cdr3_length: 15
j_call: TRBJ2-2
cdr3_aa: CASFQTGSNTGELFF

v_call: TRBV18
d_call: NA
cdr3_length: 12
j_call: TRBJ2-3
cdr3_aa: CASSPRTDTQYF

v_call: TRBV28
d_call: NA
cdr3_length: 14
j_call: TRBJ2-5
cdr3_aa: CASSPLLTQETQYF

v_call: TRBV6-8
d_call: NA
cdr3_length: 12
j_call: TRBJ2-3
cdr3_aa: CASGLIGDTQYF

v_call: TRBV9
d_call: NA
cdr3_length: 13
j_call: TRBJ2-5
cdr3_aa: CASSEAPLETQYF

v_call: TRBV6-8
d_call: NA
cdr3_length: 13
j_call: TRBJ2-7
cdr3_aa: CASSRGFSYEQYF

v_call: TRBV11-3
d_call: NA
cdr3_length: 15
j_call: TRBJ2-7
cdr3_aa: CASSLSWVRTYEQYF

v_call: TRBV19
d_call: TRBD1
cdr3_length: 15
j_call: TRBJ1-1
cdr3_aa: CASSKGARRNTEAFF

v_call: TRBV6-8
d_call: NA
cdr3_length: 13
j_call: TRBJ1-5
cdr3_aa: CASSSGGKQPQHF

v_call: TRBV30
d_call: TRBD1
cdr3_length: 15
j_call: TRBJ1-1
cdr3_aa: CAWRIDRGMNTEAFF

v_call: TRBV11-3
d_call: NA
cdr3_length: 17
j_call: TRBJ2-2
cdr3_aa: CASSLAGHPANTGELFF

v_call: TRBV19
d_call: TRBD1
cdr3_length: 15
j_call: TRBJ1-5
cdr3_aa: CASSMRDSGSEPQHF

v_call: TRBV11-3
d_call: TRBD1
cdr3_length: 15
j_call: TRBJ1-2
cdr3_aa: CASSTGTGVIYGYTF

v_call: TRBV12-5
d_call: NA
cdr3_length: 14
j_call: TRBJ2-5
cdr3_aa: CASGSPAVQETQYF

v_call: TRBV6-8
d_call: NA
cdr3_length: 14
j_call: TRBJ2-5
cdr3_aa: CASSADHSTTTQYF

v_call: TRBV11-3
d_call: NA
cdr3_length: 14
j_call: TRBJ1-2
cdr3_aa: CASSLNQGPYGYTF

v_call: TRBV9
d_call: NA
cdr3_length: 14
j_call: TRBJ2-7
cdr3_aa: CASSVDPSSYEQYF

v_call: TRBV15
d_call: NA
cdr3_length: 14
j_call: TRBJ2-1
cdr3_aa: CATAPLSSYNEQFF

v_call: TRBV12-5
d_call: TRBD1
cdr3_length: 15
j_call: TRBJ2-3
cdr3_aa: CASGTGQGRSDTQYF

v_call: TRBV11-3
d_call: NA
cdr3_length: 16
j_call: TRBJ2-2
cdr3_aa: CASSLQTGSNTGELFF

v_call: TRBV11-3
d_call: TRBD2
cdr3_length: 17
j_call: TRBJ2-3
cdr3_aa: CASSPPRTGGRGDTQYF

v_call: TRBV19
d_call: TRBD1
cdr3_length: 13
j_call: TRBJ1-1
cdr3_aa: CASSPDRESKAFF

v_call: TRBV6-8
d_call: TRBD1
cdr3_length: 14
j_call: TRBJ1-2
cdr3_aa: CASSRWTGGDGYTF

v_call: TRBV5-1
d_call: TRBD1
cdr3_length: 15
j_call: TRBJ1-2
cdr3_aa: CASSSGTGGAYGYTF

v_call: TRBV30
d_call: NA
cdr3_length: 13
j_call: TRBJ1-1
cdr3_aa: CAWSVVRATEAFF

v_call: TRBV14
d_call: NA
cdr3_length: 16
j_call: TRBJ2-4
cdr3_aa: CASSPAQGLGKNIQYF

v_call: TRBV9
d_call: NA
cdr3_length: 13
j_call: TRBJ1-5
cdr3_aa: CASSVNPSQPQHF